This entry lists 18 T cell receptor beta chains sequenced from one sample in a study of cytomegalovirus exposure and HLA in healthy donors (dated by TCRdb to about 2017). Libraries were built with the immunoSEQ multiplex PCR assay. A mixture of 60 forward primers for TCR Vbeta segments and 13 reverse primers for TCR Jbeta segments was used in the multiplex PCR. The table was pulled from immuneACCESS by TCRdb, which kept in-frame rearrangements only. Such tables lose some clones; where checked, under half of the loss comes from unresolved V genes, and the rest has no known cause. This sample is represented by 100,000 to 150,000 clones; around 83% of them were singletons. The top ten constitute 1% to 1.5% of the sample. The sequenced sample was PBMCs. These receptors were obtained from a girl aged 2 to 10 in good health and CMV-seronegative.

The chain recombines TRBV18 with TRBJ2-2; D is possibly TRBD1 (6 bases). The CDR3 contains 18 residues. With 6 bases removed from V and 7 bases from J, the gap between germline ends came to 27 bases. From germline, CDR1 is KGHSH and CDR2 LQKENI. In DNA, the CDR3 is TGTGCCAGCTCTGAAGAAACAGGGCCCAACCCCGGAGTCGGGGAGCTGTTTTTT. Encoded protein: CASSEETGPNPGVGELFF.

The CDR3 DNA reads TGCGCCAGCAGCCAAGATGCGTGGGCAGGGGGCAGCTACGAGCAGTACTTC. Translation gives CASSQDAWAGGSYEQYF. The chain employs TRBV4-1 and TRBJ2-7; 8 positions agree with TRBD1. Germline CDR1 is MGHRA and CDR2 is YSYEKL. The J segment lost 3 bases and the V segment lost 0 bases, leaving 10 bases of the junction unmatched. The CDR3 loop spans 17 amino acids.

Here the CDR3 reads CASSSNRGLATEAFF. The DNA for the CDR3 is TGTGCCAGCAGTTCTAACAGGGGTCTGGCCACTGAAGCTTTCTTT. This sequence joins TRBV28 and TRBJ1-1; 7 bases are a match to TRBD1. The CDR3 spans 15 residues. CDR1 and CDR2 from the germline V gene are MDHEN and SYDVKM. V lost 4 bases and J lost 4; bases outside the gene matches: 9. Using reference TRBV28 and TRBJ1-1 for the parts outside the CDR3, the full variable domain is DVKVTQSSRYLVKRTGEKVFLECVQDMDHENMFWYRQDPGLGLRLIYFSYDVKMKEKGDIPEGYSVSREKKERFSLILESASTNQTSMYLCASSSNRGLATEAFFGQGTRLTVV.

The chain joins TRBV7-3 to TRBJ1-2; D gene ambiguous. The ends were cut back, 5 bases at V and 2 bases at J, with 12 bases in the middle. The length of the CDR3 is 14 residues. CDR1 is SGHTA and CDR2 is FQGTGA in the germline V gene. CDR3 DNA: TGTGCCAGCAGCCCCAACGCACAAAACTATGGCTACACCTTC. Amino acid sequence: CASSPNAQNYGYTF.

The chain is built from TRBV5-1 and TRBJ2-3; D perhaps matches TRBD2 (6 bases). Per germline, CDR1 SGHRS and CDR2 YFSETQ. The V and J ends lost 2 bases and 6 bases respectively, with 16 bases between them. This CDR3 is built from 15 residues. This CDR3 reads CASSFEKGGSDTQYF. The CDR3 coding sequence is TGCGCCAGCAGCTTTGAGAAGGGAGGTTCGGATACGCAGTATTTT.

The rearrangement links TRBV9 to TRBJ2-2, with 7 bases that match TRBD1. This CDR3 has 14 amino acids. CDR1 is SGDLS and CDR2 is YYNGEE in the germline V gene. The V and J ends lost 2 bases and 5 bases, in that order; junction bases with no gene match: 3. CDR3 bases: TGTGCCAGCAGCGTTAGGGGGCATACCGGGGAGCTGTTTTTT. Its protein product is CASSVRGHTGELFF.

The J gene is TRBJ2-1, the V gene TRBV25-1, with 12 bases matching TRBD2. CDR3 length: 18 residues. J lost 6 bases, V lost 5 bases, and 14 bases had no gene match. CDR1 and CDR2 from the germline V gene are MGHDK and SYGVNS. The CDR3 bases are TGTGCCAGCAGTCCTAGACTAGCGGGAGTTGGTGGTCTCAATGAGCAGTTCTTC. It codes for CASSPRLAGVGGLNEQFF.

The J gene is TRBJ2-7, the V gene TRBV30; TRBD2 matches 8 bases. The CDR3 has 14 amino acids. CDR1 and CDR2 from the germline V gene are GTSNPN and SVGIG (reference sequence). The CDR3 here is CASGGIRTIFGQYF. The CDR3 region has the DNA TGTGCTTCGGGAGGGATACGGACCATCTTCGGGCAGTACTTC.

The chain employs TRBV9 and TRBJ2-3; D possibly corresponds to TRBD2 (6 bases). The CDR3 has 15 amino acids. Germline values: CDR1 SGDLS, CDR2 YYNGEE. V was shortened by 1 base and J by 4 bases, with 13 bases between the two germline ends. The CDR3 is CASSVTRGGADTQYF. CDR3 DNA: TGTGCCAGCAGCGTAACTAGGGGAGGCGCAGATACGCAGTATTTT.

This clone appeared a few times. This chain connects TRBV25-1 to TRBJ1-4; TRBD1 might be the D (6 bases). The CDR3 sequence is 16 residues long. Germline CDR1 and CDR2: MGHDK and SYGVNS. Deletions cut 5 bases from V and 4 bases from J, with 17 bases between. The CDR3 sequence is CASSIPQQGDNEKLFF. DNA of the CDR3: TGTGCCAGCAGTATACCACAACAGGGTGATAATGAAAAACTGTTTTTT. The full variable domain, in which reference TRBV25-1 and TRBJ1-4 provide the parts outside the CDR3, is EADIYQTPRYLVIGTGKKITLECSQTMGHDKMYWYQQDPGMELHLIHYSYGVNSTEKGDLSSESTVSRIRTEHFPLTLESARPSHTSQYLCASSIPQQGDNEKLFFGSGTQLSVL.

The chain recombines TRBV19 with TRBJ1-1; no definite D call. Between the trimmed V and J ends, which lost 7 bases and 1 base, there was a span of 13 bases. The CDR3 is 14 amino acids. Germline loops: CDR1 LNHDA, CDR2 SQIVND (reference sequence). The CDR3 nucleotides read TGTGCCAGTATAAACAGCTACCCGAACACTGAAGCTTTCTTT. This gives the protein CASINSYPNTEAFF.

The chain has TRBV11-3 and TRBJ2-2; TRBD2 is a possible D gene (6 bases). V lost 5 bases to trimming and J lost 1 base, with 17 bases between them. In germline, CDR1 is SGHNT, CDR2 YENEEA. This CDR3 has 17 residues. CDR3 DNA sequence: TGTGCCAGCAGCCACGGGACTCGCGGAGGGAACACCGGGGAGCTGTTTTTT. It is translated as CASSHGTRGGNTGELFF.

V usage is TRBV9 and J usage is TRBJ2-3; TRBD2 matches 7 bases. V shed 3 bases and J 5 bases; nucleotides not matched to a gene: 3. The CDR3 length is 13 residues. Germline V gene lookup returns CDR1 SGDLS and CDR2 YYNGEE. This CDR3 is CASSGTSRDTQYF. CDR3 in DNA: TGTGCCAGCAGCGGGACTAGTCGAGATACGCAGTATTTT. Variable domain in full (rest from reference TRBV9 and TRBJ2-3): DSGVTQTPKHLITATGQRVTLRCSPRSGDLSVYWYQQSLDQGLQFLIQYYNGEERAKGNILERFSAQQFPDLHSELNLSSLELGDSALYFCASSGTSRDTQYFGPGTRLTVL.

The CDR3 nucleotides read TGTGCTAGTGGTTTGGTATCAGGCCGGAACACTGAAGCTTTCTTT. This sequence encodes CASGLVSGRNTEAFF. This chain joins TRBV12-5 and TRBJ1-1; D unresolved. V gave up 0 bases and J gave up 1 base, with 9 bases separating them. CDR1 is LGHNT and CDR2 is FRNRAP in the germline V gene. CDR3 length: 15 amino acids.

The rearrangement uses TRBV7-2 and TRBJ1-3; D perhaps matches TRBD1 (6 bases). V gave up 5 bases and J gave up 4 bases, with 12 bases separating them. The CDR3 has 14 residues. Germline CDR1 reads SGHTA; CDR2 reads FQGNSA. This CDR3 reads CASSPTGSGNTIYF. Here the CDR3 DNA reads TGTGCCAGCAGCCCGACAGGCTCAGGAAACACCATATATTTT.

The chain links TRBV2 to TRBJ2-5; 7 positions agree with TRBD1. Germline values: CDR1 SNHLY, CDR2 FYNNEI. The V and J ends lost 8 bases and 4 bases, in that order; junction bases with no gene match: 13. This CDR3 has 15 amino acids. CDR3 amino acids: CASRKVGRGPETQYF. The CDR3 DNA is TGTGCCAGCCGTAAAGTCGGTAGGGGGCCAGAGACCCAGTACTTC.

The V gene is TRBV30, the J gene TRBJ1-2; no reliable D call. CDR3 length: 13 amino acids. V lost 5 bases to trimming and J lost 3 bases, with 13 bases between them. In germline, CDR1 is GTSNPN, CDR2 SVGIG (reference sequence). Here the CDR3 reads CAWGPYGDYGYTF. For the CDR3, the DNA is TGTGCCTGGGGACCTTACGGGGACTATGGCTACACCTTC.

V usage is TRBV7-2 and J usage is TRBJ2-3; no reliable D call. The CDR3 contains 12 residues. CDR1 SGHTA and CDR2 FQGNSA come from the germline V gene. V was trimmed by 3 bases and J by 7 bases, leaving 8 bases between them. The CDR3 nucleotides are TGTGCCAGCAGCTTTGATCGGTATACGCAGTATTTT. This codes for CASSFDRYTQYF.